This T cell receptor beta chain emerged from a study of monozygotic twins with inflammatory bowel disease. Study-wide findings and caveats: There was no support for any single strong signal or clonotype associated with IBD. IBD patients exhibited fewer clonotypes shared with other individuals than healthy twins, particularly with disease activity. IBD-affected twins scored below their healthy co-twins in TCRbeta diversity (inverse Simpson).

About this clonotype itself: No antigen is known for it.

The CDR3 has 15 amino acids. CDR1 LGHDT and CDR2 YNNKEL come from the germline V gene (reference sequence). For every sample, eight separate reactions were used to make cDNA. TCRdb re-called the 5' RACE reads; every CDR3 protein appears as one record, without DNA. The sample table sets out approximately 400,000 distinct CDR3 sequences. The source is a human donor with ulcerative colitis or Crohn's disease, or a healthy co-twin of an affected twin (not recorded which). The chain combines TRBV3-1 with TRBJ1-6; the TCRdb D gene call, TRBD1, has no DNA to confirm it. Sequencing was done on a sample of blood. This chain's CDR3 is CASSQIEGLDSPLHF. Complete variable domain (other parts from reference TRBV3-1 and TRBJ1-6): DTAVSQTPKYLVTQMGNDKSIKCEQNLGHDTMYWYKQDSKKFLKIMFSYNNKELIINETVPNRFSPKSPDKAHLNLHINSLELGDSAVYFCASSQIEGLDSPLHFGNGTRLTVT.